A selection of T cell receptor beta chains follows, all from one sample in a study of blood T cell repertoires in COVID-19. Some clones are missing from TCRdb's copy, which holds only in-frame ones; the method was immunoSEQ multiplex PCR. The sample yields under 200,000 clones, approximately 88% seen once. Sequencing used peripheral blood. Receptors originate from a man aged 18 to 35 with active or convalescent COVID-19. The CDR3 runs from the conserved cysteine through the conserved F or W. D genes are given only for firm matches. A clone size is listed for some rows: how often the clone was seen (once, few, many), or a class if it is expanded.

clone size	D gene	V gene	J gene	CDR3 DNA	CDR3 protein
.	TRBD1	TRBV6-5	TRBJ2-5	TGTGCCAGCAGTTACGGACAGGCCCAAGAGACCCAGTACTTC	CASSYGQAQETQYF
.	.	TRBV4-3	TRBJ2-6	TGCGCCAGCAGCCATTATCGGACAGCCTCTGGGGCCAACGTCCTGACTTTC	CASSHYRTASGANVLTF
few	TRBD2	TRBV7-2	TRBJ2-5	TGTGCCAGCAGCTTAGGACTAGCGGGAGGACAAGAGACCCAGTACTTC	CASSLGLAGGQETQYF
.	.	TRBV18	TRBJ1-3	TGTGCCAGCTCGACACAGGGCGTGTCTGGAAACACCATATATTTT	CASSTQGVSGNTIYF
.	.	TRBV7-2	TRBJ2-6	TGTGCCAGCAGCTTCGACAGGCGCTCTGGGGCCAACGTCCTGACTTTC	CASSFDRRSGANVLTF
.	.	TRBV12-3/TRBV12-4	TRBJ1-1	TGTGCCAGCAGACACAGGGAAAACACTGAAGCTTTCTTT	CASRHRENTEAFF
.	TRBD1	TRBV18	TRBJ2-6	TGTGCCAGCTCATTAGGGACAGGTCGCTCTGGGGCCAACGTCCTGACTTTC	CASSLGTGRSGANVLTF
.	.	TRBV11-2	TRBJ2-3	TGTGCCAGCAGCTTAGGAATGAGTTCAGATACGCAGTATTTT	CASSLGMSSDTQYF
.	.	TRBV4-1	TRBJ2-1	TGCGCCAGCAGCCAAGAAGCGGGTAGCAATGAGCAGTTCTTC	CASSQEAGSNEQFF
.	TRBD1	TRBV7-2	TRBJ2-5	TGTGCCAGCAGCTTAGTCCACAGGGGCGAGACCCAGTACTTC	CASSLVHRGETQYF
.	TRBD1	TRBV28	TRBJ1-1	TGTGCCAGTCAACAACGGACAGGGATCACTGAAGCTTTCTTT	CASQQRTGITEAFF
.	.	TRBV2	TRBJ2-1	TGTGCCAGCAACTCGCAGTTCTTC	CASNSQFF
.	.	TRBV28	TRBJ1-1	TGTGCCAGCAGTACCCACAACCCCGCTGAAGCTTTCTTT	CASSTHNPAEAFF
.	.	TRBV6-5	TRBJ1-2	TGTGCCAGCAACCTAGATCCCGGGTCGGTTGGCTACACCTTC	CASNLDPGSVGYTF
.	TRBD2	TRBV19	TRBJ2-7	TGTGCCAGTACCGAGACTAGCGGGGGCTACGAGCAGTACTTC	CASTETSGGYEQYF
once	.	TRBV6-5	TRBJ2-1	TGTGCCAGCAGGAGGGTGGACCGTTCTGAGCAGTTCTTC	CASRRVDRSEQFF
.	.	TRBV29-1	TRBJ2-1	TGCAGCACCTCGAGGGATTACAATGAGCAGTTCTTC	CSTSRDYNEQFF
.	TRBD2	TRBV27	TRBJ2-7	TGTGCCAGCAAGGGACTAGCGGGAGGTGATCCCTACGAGCAGTACTTC	CASKGLAGGDPYEQYF
.	.	TRBV14	TRBJ1-2	TGTGCCAGCAGCCAAGATTTGCACAGAAACTATGGCTACACCTTC	CASSQDLHRNYGYTF
.	.	TRBV28	TRBJ1-5	TGTGCCAGCAGTCTACCGGGTCCTAATCAGCCCCAGCATTTT	CASSLPGPNQPQHF
.	TRBD1	TRBV28	TRBJ2-7	TGTGCCAGCAGTCCCGCCAGGGGGTTAACCTACGAGCAGTACTTC	CASSPARGLTYEQYF
once	TRBD1	TRBV5-1	TRBJ2-3	TGCGCCAGCAGCTTGGAGGACAGGGGCACAGATACGCAGTATTTT	CASSLEDRGTDTQYF
.	.	TRBV18	TRBJ1-3	TGTGCCAGCTCACCACAGGAGTCTGGAAACACCATATATTTT	CASSPQESGNTIYF
once	.	TRBV19	TRBJ2-4	TGTGCCAGTAGTATAGCCCTCGGGGGGCAGGGGACCAAAAACATTCAGTACTTC	CASSIALGGQGTKNIQYF
once	TRBD1	TRBV9	TRBJ2-7	TGTGCCAGCAGCCCTGACAGGGGAGCCGAGCAGTACTTC	CASSPDRGAEQYF
.	.	TRBV6-1	TRBJ1-6	TGTGCCAGCAGTGAGGCACAGAAAGGTAATTCACCCCTCCACTTT	CASSEAQKGNSPLHF
few	TRBD2	TRBV24-1	TRBJ2-2	TGTGCCACCAGTGACCAGGGACTAGCGGGAGGTAGAGGCGGGGAGCTGTTTTTT	CATSDQGLAGGRGGELFF
.	.	TRBV9	TRBJ2-2	TGTGCCAGCAGCGTAGGGCTAGCCAACACCGGGGAGCTGTTTTTT	CASSVGLANTGELFF
.	.	TRBV2	TRBJ1-2	TGTGCCAGCAGGGCAGACATGAGTGGCGATGGCTACACCTTC	CASRADMSGDGYTF
few	.	TRBV7-2	TRBJ1-5	TGTGCCAGCAGCTTGACAGGTATTTCCAATCAGCCCCAGCATTTT	CASSLTGISNQPQHF
.	.	TRBV7-9	TRBJ1-2	TGTGCCAGCAGCCTCGACAATAGATTTGACTATGGCTACACCTTC	CASSLDNRFDYGYTF
.	TRBD1	TRBV29-1	TRBJ1-3	TGCAGCGTGGGACAGGGCTATGGAAACACCATATATTTT	CSVGQGYGNTIYF
.	.	TRBV5-4	TRBJ1-1	TGTGCCAGCAGCTTGCCAGGGATGAACACTGAAGCTTTCTTT	CASSLPGMNTEAFF
.	.	TRBV7-2	TRBJ2-5	TGTGCCAGCAGCTCGGGGGGCAGGGGGCGGCAAGAGACCCAGTACTTC	CASSSGGRGRQETQYF